This T cell receptor beta chain stems from a study of early T cells in non-severe SARS-CoV-2 infection. Turning to the study itself: Sequencing used unsorted whole-blood bulk RNA, so chains lack pairing.

This clonotype has only a few counts. Tagging with unique molecular identifiers was applied to individual cDNA molecules. Each CDR3 protein gets one entry after TCRdb re-called the 5' RACE reads with MiXCR. The data show some 82,000 distinct CDR3 sequences, around 5.6% seen once. The length of the CDR3 is 14 residues. Germline-derived CDR1 and CDR2 are MNHEY and SVGEGT. V was trimmed by 5 bases and J by 4 bases, leaving 12 bases between them. The genes are TRBV6-2 or TRBV6-3 and TRBJ2-1; maybe TRBD2 (5 bases). Input material: whole blood. This TCR came from an adult who was a healthcare worker with PCR-confirmed SARS-CoV-2 infection or an uninfected control (not recorded which). The CDR3 coding sequence is TGTGCCAGCAGTCCGGAGAGACTATACAATGAGCAGTTCTTC. Amino acid sequence: CASSPERLYNEQFF.